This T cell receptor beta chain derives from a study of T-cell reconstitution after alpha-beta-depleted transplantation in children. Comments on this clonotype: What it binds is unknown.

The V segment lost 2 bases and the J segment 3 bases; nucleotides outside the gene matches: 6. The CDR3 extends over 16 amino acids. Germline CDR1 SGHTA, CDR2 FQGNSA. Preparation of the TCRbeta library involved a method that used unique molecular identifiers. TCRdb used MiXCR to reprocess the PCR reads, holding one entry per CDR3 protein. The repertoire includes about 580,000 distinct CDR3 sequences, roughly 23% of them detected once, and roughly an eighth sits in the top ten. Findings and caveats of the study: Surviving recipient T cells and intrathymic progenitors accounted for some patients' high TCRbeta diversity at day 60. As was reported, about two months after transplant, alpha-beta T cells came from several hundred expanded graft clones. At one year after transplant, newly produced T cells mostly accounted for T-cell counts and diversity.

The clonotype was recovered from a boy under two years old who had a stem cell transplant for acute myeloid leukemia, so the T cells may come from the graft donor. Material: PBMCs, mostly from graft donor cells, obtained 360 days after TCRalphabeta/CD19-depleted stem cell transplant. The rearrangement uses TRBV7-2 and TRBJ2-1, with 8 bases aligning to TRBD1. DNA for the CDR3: TGTGCCAGCAGCTTAAACCCAGGGGGCGGCTACAATGAGCAGTTCTTC. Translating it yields CASSLNPGGGYNEQFF. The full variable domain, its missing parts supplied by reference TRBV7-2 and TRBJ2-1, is GAGVSQSPSNKVTEKGKDVELRCDPISGHTALYWYRQSLGQGLEFLIYFQGNSAPDKSGLPSDRFSAERTGGSVSTLTIQRTQQEDSAVYLCASSLNPGGGYNEQFFGPGTRLTVL.